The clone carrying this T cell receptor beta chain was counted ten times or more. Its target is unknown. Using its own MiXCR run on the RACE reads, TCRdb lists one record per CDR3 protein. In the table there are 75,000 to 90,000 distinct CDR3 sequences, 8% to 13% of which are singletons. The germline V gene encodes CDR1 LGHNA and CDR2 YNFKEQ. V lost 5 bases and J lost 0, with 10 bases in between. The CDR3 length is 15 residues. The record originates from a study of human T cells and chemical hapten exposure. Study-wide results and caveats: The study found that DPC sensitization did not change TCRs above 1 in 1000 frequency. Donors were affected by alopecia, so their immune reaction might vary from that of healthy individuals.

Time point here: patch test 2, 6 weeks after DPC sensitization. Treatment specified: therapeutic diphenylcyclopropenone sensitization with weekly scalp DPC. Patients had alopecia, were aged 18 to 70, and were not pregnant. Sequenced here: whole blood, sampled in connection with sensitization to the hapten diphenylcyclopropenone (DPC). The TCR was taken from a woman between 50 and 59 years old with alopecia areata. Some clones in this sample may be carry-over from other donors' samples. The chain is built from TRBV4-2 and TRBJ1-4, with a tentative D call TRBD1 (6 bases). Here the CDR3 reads CASSGAGATNEKLFF. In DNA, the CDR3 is TGTGCCAGCAGCGGAGCAGGGGCAACTAATGAAAAACTGTTTTTT.